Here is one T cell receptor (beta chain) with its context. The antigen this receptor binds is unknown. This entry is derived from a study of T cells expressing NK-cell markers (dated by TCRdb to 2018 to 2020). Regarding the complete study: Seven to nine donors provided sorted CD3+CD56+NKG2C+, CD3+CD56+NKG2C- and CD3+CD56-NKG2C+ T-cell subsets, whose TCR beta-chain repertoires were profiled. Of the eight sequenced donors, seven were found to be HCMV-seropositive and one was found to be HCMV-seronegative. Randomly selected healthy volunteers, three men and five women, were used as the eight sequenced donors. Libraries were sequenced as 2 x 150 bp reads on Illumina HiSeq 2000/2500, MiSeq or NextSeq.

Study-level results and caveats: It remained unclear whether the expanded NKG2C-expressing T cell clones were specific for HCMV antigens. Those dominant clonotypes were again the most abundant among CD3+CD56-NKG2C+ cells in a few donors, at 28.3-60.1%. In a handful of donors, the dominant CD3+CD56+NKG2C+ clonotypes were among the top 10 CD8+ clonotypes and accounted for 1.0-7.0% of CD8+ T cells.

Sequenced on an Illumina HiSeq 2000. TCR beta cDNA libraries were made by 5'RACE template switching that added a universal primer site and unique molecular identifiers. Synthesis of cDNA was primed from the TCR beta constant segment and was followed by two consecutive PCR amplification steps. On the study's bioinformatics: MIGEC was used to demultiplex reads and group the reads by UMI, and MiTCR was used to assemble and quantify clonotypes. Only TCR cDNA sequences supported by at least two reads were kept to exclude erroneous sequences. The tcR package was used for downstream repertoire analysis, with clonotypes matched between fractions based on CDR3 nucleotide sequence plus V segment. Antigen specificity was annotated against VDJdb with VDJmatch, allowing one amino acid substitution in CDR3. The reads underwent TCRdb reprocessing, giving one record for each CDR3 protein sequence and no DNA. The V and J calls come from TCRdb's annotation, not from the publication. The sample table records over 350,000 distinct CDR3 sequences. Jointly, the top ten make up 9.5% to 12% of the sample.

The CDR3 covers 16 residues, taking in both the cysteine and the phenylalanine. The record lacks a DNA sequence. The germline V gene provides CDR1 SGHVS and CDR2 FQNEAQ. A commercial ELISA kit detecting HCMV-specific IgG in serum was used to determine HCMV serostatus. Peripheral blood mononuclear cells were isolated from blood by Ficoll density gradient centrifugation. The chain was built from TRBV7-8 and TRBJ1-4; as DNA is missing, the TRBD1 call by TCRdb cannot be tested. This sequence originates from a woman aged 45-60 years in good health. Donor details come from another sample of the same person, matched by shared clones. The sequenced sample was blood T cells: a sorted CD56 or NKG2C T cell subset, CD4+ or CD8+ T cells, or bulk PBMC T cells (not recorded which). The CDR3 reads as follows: CASSSIPGQHNEKLFF.